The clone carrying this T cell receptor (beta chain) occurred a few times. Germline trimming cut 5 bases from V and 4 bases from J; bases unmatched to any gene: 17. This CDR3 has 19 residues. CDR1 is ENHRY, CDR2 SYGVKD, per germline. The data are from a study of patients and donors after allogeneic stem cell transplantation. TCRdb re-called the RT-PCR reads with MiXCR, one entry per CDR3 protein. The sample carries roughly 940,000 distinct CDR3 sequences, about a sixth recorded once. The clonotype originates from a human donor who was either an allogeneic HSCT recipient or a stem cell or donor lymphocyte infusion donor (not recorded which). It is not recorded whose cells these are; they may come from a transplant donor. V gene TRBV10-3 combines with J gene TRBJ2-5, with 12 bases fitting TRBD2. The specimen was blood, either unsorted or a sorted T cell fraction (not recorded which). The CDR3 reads CAISTNRLAGEWIGETQYF. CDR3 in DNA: TGTGCCATCAGTACAAATAGACTAGCGGGAGAGTGGATCGGAGAGACCCAGTACTTC.